This T cell receptor (beta chain) originates from a study of blood T cells in healthy people across ages. Study-wide results and limits: Per million T cells, the diversity of TCR beta decreased roughly linearly as age advanced. Reliance upon unsorted PBMCs precluded definitive naive versus antigen-experienced comparison.

CDR1 SGHVS and CDR2 FQNEAQ come from the germline V gene. The V and J ends lost 5 bases and 4 bases respectively, with 11 bases between them. The CDR3 covers 13 residues. A J-beta primer mix and a sample-barcoded 5' primer were used in a second PCR of about 7 to 11 cycles. Using its own MiXCR run on the 5' RACE reads, TCRdb lists one record per CDR3 protein. This sample has 750,000 to 850,000 distinct CDR3 sequences; more than 20% occur once, and the top ten carry roughly 3.5%. Comment on this clonotype: Its antigen is not known.

The sample also formed part of further work on T cells of mothers and their children. From that paper: A few mothers and their six children, all healthy Caucasians, donated. Each mother gave over 8.5 million TCR beta CDR3 reads; each child, about 2.8 million.

This chain connects TRBV7-8 to TRBJ1-2, with D tentatively TRBD1 (5 bases). The sequence was obtained from a boy between 5 and 17 years old in good health. The sample comprised blood. CDR3 coding DNA: TGTGCCAGCAGCCCGGACACCGCCTATGGCTACACCTTC. It translates to CASSPDTAYGYTF.